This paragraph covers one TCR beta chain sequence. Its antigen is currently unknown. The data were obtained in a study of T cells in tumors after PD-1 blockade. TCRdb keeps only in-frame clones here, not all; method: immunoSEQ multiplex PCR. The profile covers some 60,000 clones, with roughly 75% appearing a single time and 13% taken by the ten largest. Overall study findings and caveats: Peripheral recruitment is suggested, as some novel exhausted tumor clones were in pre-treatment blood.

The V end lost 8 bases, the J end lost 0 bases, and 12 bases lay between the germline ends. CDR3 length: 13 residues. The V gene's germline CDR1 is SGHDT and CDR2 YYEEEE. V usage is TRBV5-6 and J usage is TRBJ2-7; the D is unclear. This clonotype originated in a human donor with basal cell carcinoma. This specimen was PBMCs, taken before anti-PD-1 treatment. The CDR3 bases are TGTGCCAGTGATTATGGCAACTCCTACGAGCAGTACTTC. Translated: CASDYGNSYEQYF.